These 5 T cell receptor beta chains were sequenced from one sample in a study of cytomegalovirus exposure and HLA in healthy donors. The PCR was carried out with 60 Vbeta primers and 13 Jbeta primers. Clones were sequenced by immunoSEQ multiplex PCR, and TCRdb holds only the in-frame ones, with some missing. The repertoire holds under 150,000 clones, with around four fifths as singletons. The sequencing sample was made of PBMCs. The receptors originated from a male donor in good health and CMV-seronegative.

V and J are TRBV14 and TRBJ1-2, with 11 bases aligning to TRBD1. This CDR3 has 16 amino acids. V lost 5 bases to trimming and J lost 3 bases; unmatched junction nucleotides: 8. The V gene's germline CDR1 is SGHDN and CDR2 FVKESK. The CDR3 sequence is CASSEFGTGGYYGYTF. For the CDR3, the DNA is TGTGCCAGCAGCGAGTTTGGGACAGGGGGATACTATGGCTACACCTTC.

The V call is TRBV5-6, the J call TRBJ1-5; D not certain. This CDR3 has 13 residues. CDR1 is SGHDT and CDR2 is YYEEEE in the germline V gene. Deletions cut 2 bases from V and 3 bases from J, with 6 bases between. Written as DNA, the CDR3 is TGTGCCAGCAGCTTTAATAACAATCAGCCCCAGCATTTT. Amino acid sequence: CASSFNNNQPQHF.

The V gene is TRBV15, the J gene TRBJ2-4; 11 bases map to TRBD2. CDR1 and CDR2 (germline): LNHNV, YYDKDF (reference sequence). CDR3 length equals 15 residues. Trimming removed 2 bases from V and 4 bases from J; junction bases left unmatched: 1. Here the CDR3 reads CATSRRTSGKNIQYF. The DNA of the CDR3 is TGTGCCACCAGCAGACGGACTAGCGGGAAAAACATTCAGTACTTC.

In its sample, this clone was seen once. The rearrangement joins TRBV5-6 to TRBJ2-1; 14 nucleotides match TRBD2. The CDR3 consists of 18 residues. V shed 0 bases and J 3 bases; nucleotides not matched to a gene: 5. Germline-derived CDR1 and CDR2 are SGHDT and YYEEEE. CDR3 residues: CASSLGLAGGSFYNEQFF. CDR3 sequence (DNA): TGTGCCAGCAGCTTGGGACTAGCGGGAGGGTCGTTCTACAATGAGCAGTTCTTC.

The gene calls are TRBV11-2 and TRBJ1-1; maybe TRBD1 (5 bases). CDR3 length: 15 residues. CDR1 is SGHAT, CDR2 FQNNGV, per germline. V was trimmed by 0 bases and J by 1 base, leaving 9 bases between them. The CDR3, as DNA: TGTGCCAGCAGCTTAGATCGACAGCCGAACACTGAAGCTTTCTTT. Its translation is CASSLDRQPNTEAFF.